This T cell receptor beta chain stems from a study of blood T cell repertoires in COVID-19 (dated by TCRdb to about 2020). Background for the entire study: Collaborator samples came from the United States, Italy and Spain and covered acute and convalescent phases of COVID-19. The dataset comprised deeply sampled blood TCRbeta repertoires from subjects exposed to, actively infected with, or recovered from COVID-19. The samples were drawn from the first 160 participants of the ongoing ImmuneRACE study and from under 1,500 subjects provided by 6 global collaborators. The repertoires were released in a freely available public database meant as a resource for research on the immune response to SARS-CoV-2. Where available, HLA class I and class II types were obtained from metadata supplied by the sample provider rather than from assay-based typing. A de-identified subject ID, COVID-19 status, age in years and sex were almost always included in the sample metadata. The material from the prospective study consisted of cDNA or gDNA derived from T cells, B-cell-depleted T cells, or PBMCs.

General findings and caveats noted by the study authors: The amount of clinical and demographic metadata varied by source and participant and was provided uncurated.

Participants in the prospective study were enrolled through a virtual design, were aged 18 to 89 years, and lived in 24 United States geographic areas. Cohort assignment in the prospective study relied on participant-reported clinical history from a screening survey and a study questionnaire. Mobile phlebotomists in the prospective study collected whole blood, serum and a nasopharyngeal or oropharyngeal swab from every participant. Additional blood draws and questionnaires over an approximately 2-month period could optionally be provided by prospective study participants. Before DNA extraction, prospective study blood samples were shipped either frozen or at room temperature. TCRbeta CDR3 regions were amplified from genomic DNA by means of the immunoSEQ Assay, a bias-controlled multiplex PCR. Under the source paper's analysis protocol: The number of nucleated cells in each sample was estimated by amplification of reference gene primers within the assay. To quantify the absolute abundance of each unique TCRbeta CDR3 rearrangement, sequence reads were collapsed and filtered. For each sample, productive Simpson clonality was calculated as the square root of Simpson's diversity index across productive rearrangements. TCRdb obtained this table from immuneACCESS and retained in-frame rearrangements with V and J assigned. These tables miss some clones; where compared with another copy, unresolved V genes account for less than half of the shortfall, and the remainder is unexplained. That table gives V, J and clone size, and the DNA gave D and trimming. This sample comprises 180,000 or so clones, roughly 84% of them detected only once. The top ten constitute around 1.3% of the sample.

Via the germline V gene, CDR1 is KGHSH and CDR2 LQKENI. V is pruned by 4 bases and J by 4 bases, leaving 4 bases of the junction without a gene match. The CDR3, from cysteine to phenylalanine, totals 14 residues. Only CDR3 DNA is held: 42 bases, read in frame from base 1. Notes on this clone: Its antigen specificity is not known. No per-base quality is available; no much larger clone lies one base away.

Sequencing was performed on PBMCs or T cells enriched from blood (not recorded which). This clonotype was obtained from a human donor with acute COVID-19. The donor label of this sample is uncertain. The chain links TRBV18 with TRBJ1-1; a stretch of 9 junction bases matches TRBD1. CDR3 protein: CASSRTGVGTEAFF. The DNA sequence is given as TGTGCCAGCTCACGGACAGGGGTGGGCACTGAAGCTTTCTTT.